This T cell receptor (beta chain) was identified during a study of lymphopenia after photon versus proton radiotherapy. Overall study findings and caveats: Proton therapy kept repertoires fairly stable, unlike photons, which gained effector/memory cells. Authors raise, but do not show, better survival with proton therapy. Oligoclonal CD8+ Temra expansion after nadir drove photon patients' diversity drop. In patients who died, overall survival fell as post-nadir TCR diversity dropped more.

This clone was recorded only once. The antigen remains unidentified. Germline V gene lookup returns CDR1 MDHEN and CDR2 SYDVKM. CDR3 length: 13 amino acids. V was shortened by 3 bases and J by 3 bases, with 9 bases between the two germline ends. Assay: immunoSEQ multiplex PCR; the TCRdb copy retains only in-frame clones and omits some. The sample shows 75,000 to 90,000 clones, more than 70% of them seen only once. Sequences were derived from peripheral blood, sampled from a patient treated with proton-based radiotherapy. The J gene is TRBJ2-7, the V gene TRBV28; D gene unclear. This TCR was recovered from a man between 60 and 75 years old with pancreatic cancer. Written as DNA, the CDR3 is TGTGCCAGCAGTTTGGTCAGCTTCTACGAGCAGTACTTC. Translation: CASSLVSFYEQYF. Complete variable domain (other parts from reference TRBV28 and TRBJ2-7): DVKVTQSSRYLVKRTGEKVFLECVQDMDHENMFWYRQDPGLGLRLIYFSYDVKMKEKGDIPEGYSVSREKKERFSLILESASTNQTSMYLCASSLVSFYEQYFGPGTRLTVT.